A single sample gave rise to the 26 T cell receptor beta chains below, sequenced in a study of T cell responses to AZD1222 COVID-19 vaccine. Repertoires were generated with immunoSEQ multiplex PCR, while TCRdb's copy carries only in-frame clones and drops some. The sample holds approximately 120,000 clones, over 85% seen once. The sample consisted of peripheral blood, taken on day 0 of AZD1222 vaccination. Receptor source: an adult in good health.

The chain carries TRBV5-1 and TRBJ2-7; TRBD1 matches 9 bases. This CDR3 region has 15 residues. J gave up 3 bases and V 0 bases, and 4 bases lay outside the gene matches. Germline V gene lookup returns CDR1 SGHRS and CDR2 YFSETQ. CDR3 in amino acids: CASSLGDRDRYEQYF. CDR3 DNA: TGCGCCAGCAGCTTGGGGGACAGGGACCGCTACGAGCAGTACTTC.

This chain joins TRBV5-1 and TRBJ1-5, with D maybe TRBD1 (5 bases). CDR3 length equals 15 residues. V was pared by 0 bases and J by 0 bases, with 7 bases between. Per the germline V gene, CDR1 is SGHRS and CDR2 is YFSETQ. The CDR3 DNA reads TGCGCCAGCAGCTTGGGAGGGGATAGCAATCAGCCCCAGCATTTT. Its protein is CASSLGGDSNQPQHF. The full variable domain, in which reference TRBV5-1 and TRBJ1-5 provide the parts outside the CDR3, is KAGVTQTPRYLIKTRGQQVTLSCSPISGHRSVSWYQQTPGQGLQFLFEYFSETQRNKGNFPGRFSGRQFSNSRSEMNVSTLELGDSALYLCASSLGGDSNQPQHFGDGTRLSIL.

This chain uses TRBV5-1 with TRBJ2-3; no firm D call. The CDR3 covers 15 residues. Germline V gives CDR1 SGHRS, CDR2 YFSETQ. Trimming took 2 bases from V and 1 from J, leaving 11 bases between them. The chain's CDR3 is CASSFDLIRTDTQYF. The CDR3, as DNA: TGCGCCAGCAGCTTCGACCTGATTCGCACAGATACGCAGTATTTT. The full variable domain, rest sourced from reference TRBV5-1 and TRBJ2-3, is KAGVTQTPRYLIKTRGQQVTLSCSPISGHRSVSWYQQTPGQGLQFLFEYFSETQRNKGNFPGRFSGRQFSNSRSEMNVSTLELGDSALYLCASSFDLIRTDTQYFGPGTRLTVL.

The genes are TRBV5-1 and TRBJ1-2, with D hard to call. Germline CDR1 is SGHRS and CDR2 is YFSETQ. The CDR3 spans 15 residues. Trimming left V 4 bases short and J 8 bases short, with 21 bases between. The CDR3 is CASSPQEGPLLGYTF. In nucleotides, the CDR3 is TGCGCCAGCAGCCCCCAGGAGGGCCCTCTCTTGGGCTACACCTTC.

The V and J genes are TRBV5-1 and TRBJ2-7, with 7 bases that match TRBD1. Germline CDR1 is SGHRS and CDR2 is YFSETQ. The ends lost 6 bases at V and 3 bases at J; junction bases unmatched: 9. The CDR3 contains 14 residues. The CDR3 nucleotides are TGCGCCAGCAAAGTCTGGACAGGCCTCTACGAGCAGTACTTC. It specifies CASKVWTGLYEQYF. The full variable domain, in which reference TRBV5-1 and TRBJ2-7 provide the parts outside the CDR3, is KAGVTQTPRYLIKTRGQQVTLSCSPISGHRSVSWYQQTPGQGLQFLFEYFSETQRNKGNFPGRFSGRQFSNSRSEMNVSTLELGDSALYLCASKVWTGLYEQYFGPGTRLTVT.

In DNA form, the CDR3 reads TGTGCCAGCAGTTCCCAGGGCCCTGAAGCTTTCTTT. The encoded protein is CASSSQGPEAFF. This chain links TRBV6-5 with TRBJ1-1, with TRBD1 as a possible D gene (5 bases). The CDR3 spans 12 residues. The V gene lost 4 bases and the J gene lost 6 bases, with 9 bases spanning the gap. Germline V gene data show CDR1 as MNHEY and CDR2 as SVGAGI.

The chain carries TRBV3-1 (or the pseudogene TRBV3-2) and TRBJ2-3; D unresolved. CDR3 length equals 17 residues. Per the germline V gene, CDR1 is LGHDT and CDR2 is YNNKEL (reference sequence). Trimming left V 1 base short and J 3 bases short, with 17 bases between. CDR3 nucleotides: TGTGCCAGCAGCCAAGCGGCAATGGCCAGAGAGACAGATACGCAGTATTTT. Protein sequence: CASSQAAMARETDTQYF.

The chain combines TRBV7-2 with TRBJ2-5; a possible D gene is TRBD2 (6 bases). V lost 4 bases and J 5 bases, leaving 17 bases between the germline ends. CDR1 is SGHTA and CDR2 is FQGNSA in the germline V gene. This CDR3 spans 15 amino acids. The CDR3 nucleotides are TGTGCCAGCAGCTATCGACAGTCGGGGAGGGAGACCCAGTACTTC. Its translation is CASSYRQSGRETQYF.

This chain uses TRBV20-1 with TRBJ2-1; tentatively, D is TRBD2 (6 bases). The V gene lost 3 bases and the J gene lost 2 bases, with 11 bases spanning the gap. This CDR3 has 14 amino acids. CDR1 is DFQATT and CDR2 is SNEGSKA in the germline V gene (reference sequence). The CDR3 DNA reads TGCAGTGCTAGTCGGGGACTGACCTACAATGAGCAGTTCTTC. This sequence encodes CSASRGLTYNEQFF.

V usage is TRBV9 and J usage is TRBJ1-3, with D possibly being TRBD1 (6 bases). Per germline, CDR1 SGDLS and CDR2 YYNGEE. The CDR3 spans 13 residues. With 3 bases removed from V and 9 bases from J, the gap between germline ends came to 13 bases. CDR3 residues: CASSGTDSSTIYF. The CDR3 nucleotides are TGTGCCAGCAGCGGGACAGACAGCAGCACCATATATTTT.

This clone was picked up one time. The rearrangement joins TRBV20-1 to TRBJ2-1, with D perhaps matching TRBD1 (6 bases). Deletions cut 3 bases from V and 0 bases from J, with 12 bases between. Germline values: CDR1 DFQATT, CDR2 SNEGSKA (reference sequence). The length of the CDR3 is 15 residues. In nucleotides, the CDR3 is TGCAGTGCTAGTCAACACAGGGTCTCCTACAATGAGCAGTTCTTC. This sequence encodes CSASQHRVSYNEQFF.

The chain has TRBV7-6 and TRBJ2-3, with D perhaps matching TRBD2 (6 bases). V was clipped by 4 bases and J by 12 bases, with 14 bases between them. Per germline, CDR1 SGHVS and CDR2 FNYEAQ. This CDR3 is 12 amino acids long. This CDR3 reads CASSSSGGNQYF. The CDR3 DNA follows: TGTGCCAGCAGCTCGAGTGGGGGGAATCAGTATTTT.

This chain connects TRBV12-3 or TRBV12-4 to TRBJ2-2; D is ambiguous. The CDR3 covers 13 residues. Trimming left V 3 bases short and J 6 bases short, with 8 bases between. CDR3 nucleotide sequence: TGTGCCAGCAGTTTCTCGAGTCCCGGGGAGCTGTTTTTT. It translates to CASSFSSPGELFF.

The CDR3 nucleotides are TGTGCCAGCAGCTCCGGGACAGGGTCTGAAGCTTTCTTT. This translates into CASSSGTGSEAFF. The chain couples TRBV7-8 to TRBJ1-1; 9 bases agree with TRBD1. The V segment lost 4 bases and the J segment 6 bases; nucleotides outside the gene matches: 3. The CDR3 sequence is 13 residues long. In germline, CDR1 is SGHVS, CDR2 FQNEAQ.

V is TRBV21-1 and J is TRBJ2-7; the table's D call, TRBD1, has no DNA check behind it. TRBV21-1 is listed as a pseudogene. The CDR3 runs to 16 residues. As DNA, the CDR3 is TGTGCCAGCGACCACGCAGGGCGTCCATGGAACGTGGGGCAGTACTTC. This encodes CASDHAGRPWNVGQYF.

The gene calls are TRBV6-5 and TRBJ2-2; 8 positions match TRBD1. The CDR3 totals 15 residues. Germline V gene sequence: CDR1 MNHEY, CDR2 SVGAGI. The V and J ends lost 10 bases and 1 base, in that order; junction bases with no gene match: 8. CDR3 residues: CAIRDGTGNTGELFF. DNA of the CDR3: TGTGCCATCCGAGACGGGACAGGGAACACCGGGGAGCTGTTTTTT.

The rearrangement links TRBV20-1 to TRBJ1-1; no clear D. The CDR3 runs 11 residues. CDR1 and CDR2 (germline): DFQATT, SNEGSKA (reference sequence). Trimming removed 6 bases from V and 12 bases from J, with 17 bases in between. CDR3 protein: CSAEDEGWSFF. The CDR3 DNA sequence: TGCAGTGCCGAAGACGAAGGGTGGTCTTTCTTT.

V and J are TRBV14 and TRBJ2-2; 8 nucleotides align to TRBD1. The CDR3 sequence is 15 residues long. V dropped 4 bases and J dropped 5; count of bases not matched to a gene: 6. CDR1 SGHDN and CDR2 FVKESK come from the germline V gene. CDR3 loop: CASSPRTGPTGELFF. The CDR3 DNA reads as TGTGCCAGCAGCCCCAGGACAGGGCCGACCGGGGAGCTGTTTTTT.

V usage is TRBV4-2 and J usage is TRBJ2-6, with a tentative D call TRBD2 (6 bases). Looked up from germline, CDR1 is LGHNA and CDR2 is YNFKEQ. Trimming shortened V by 3 bases and J by 4 bases, and 13 bases separated the two germline ends. This CDR3 comprises 16 residues. CDR3 nucleotides: TGTGCCAGCAGCCAGGCGGGGACGGCCGGGGCCAACGTCCTGACTTTC. Its translation: CASSQAGTAGANVLTF.

V gene TRBV25-1 combines with J gene TRBJ2-7; 9 bases map to TRBD1. V gave up 1 base and J gave up 3 bases; unmatched junction bases: 4. CDR1 and CDR2 (germline): MGHDK, SYGVNS. The CDR3 extends over 15 amino acids. In nucleotides, the CDR3 is TGTGCCAGCAGTGAATCTCGGGGACAGGGCTACGAGCAGTACTTC. Translation: CASSESRGQGYEQYF.

The chain carries TRBV9 and TRBJ2-1, with D perhaps matching TRBD2 (6 bases). Trimming left V 0 bases short and J 7 bases short, with 14 bases between. Germline CDR1 reads SGDLS; CDR2 reads YYNGEE. This CDR3 comprises 15 residues. CDR3 nucleotide sequence: TGTGCCAGCAGCGTAGCTCCCGCCGGGAGAAATGAGCAGTTCTTC. Translation: CASSVAPAGRNEQFF.

The V gene is TRBV7-8, the J gene TRBJ2-7, with D possibly being TRBD1 or TRBD2 (5 bases each). Trimming removed 4 bases at V and 2 bases at J, with 9 bases between. Germline V gene data show CDR1 as SGHVS and CDR2 as FQNEAQ. The CDR3 spans 13 residues. CDR3 sequence: CASSSGTTYEQYF. DNA for the CDR3: TGTGCCAGCAGCTCCGGGACGACCTACGAGCAGTACTTC.

This clone has only one observation. The chain joins TRBV5-4 to TRBJ1-1; D not certain. V was clipped by 4 bases and J by 3 bases, with 10 bases between them. Germline V gives CDR1 SGHNT, CDR2 YYREEE (reference sequence). This CDR3 is built from 13 residues. The CDR3 region is CASSVDGYTEAFF. As DNA, the CDR3 is TGTGCCAGCAGCGTAGACGGCTACACTGAAGCTTTCTTT.

The chain is built from TRBV5-1 and TRBJ1-3; D is perhaps TRBD1 (5 bases). Per germline, CDR1 SGHRS and CDR2 YFSETQ. Trimming stripped 4 bases from V and 0 bases from J, with 11 bases between. The CDR3 is made up of 15 amino acids. CDR3 DNA sequence: TGCGCCAGCAGCCCCAGGGCGAGCTCTGGAAACACCATATATTTT. Amino acids: CASSPRASSGNTIYF.

The V gene is TRBV19, the J gene TRBJ2-5, with D perhaps assigned TRBD1 or TRBD2 (6 bases each). Deletions cut 5 bases from V and 9 bases from J, with 22 bases between. Germline lookup yields CDR1 LNHDA and CDR2 SQIVND (reference sequence). This CDR3 is built from 15 residues. The CDR3, as DNA: TGTGCCAGTAGTCCCCTCGGGTGGAGGGGGATGGCCCAGTACTTC. Encoded protein: CASSPLGWRGMAQYF.

The genes are TRBV7-9 and TRBJ2-1; 8 bases match TRBD1. Losses at the gene ends were 4 bases for V and 10 bases for J; bases not matched to a gene: 9. CDR1 is SEHNR and CDR2 is FQNEAQ in the germline V gene (reference sequence). This CDR3 spans 14 amino acids. CDR3 region: CASSSPGQDLEQFF. DNA of the CDR3: TGTGCCAGCAGCTCCCCGGGACAGGATTTAGAGCAGTTCTTC.